One sample yielded the 6 T cell receptor beta chains listed below, sequenced in a study of control samples from healthy donors and cancer patients. Only in-frame clones appear in the TCRdb table, and some are missing; sequencing was by immunoSEQ multiplex PCR. The data contain 95,000 to 150,000 clones, around 87% of them singletons. Sequencing input: blood. These receptors were taken from a man aged 60 to 75 in good health.

The chain recombines TRBV9 with TRBJ1-1; D is ambiguous. Trimming shortened V by 0 bases and J by 5 bases, and 8 bases separated the two germline ends. The germline gives CDR1 SGDLS, CDR2 YYNGEE. This CDR3 is 13 amino acids long. CDR3 sequence: CASSVAPSTEAFF. The CDR3 nucleotides are TGTGCCAGCAGCGTAGCCCCTTCGACTGAAGCTTTCTTT.

The CDR3 loop is CASSFRATNEKLFF. The CDR3 DNA is TGTGCCAGCAGCTTTCGAGCAACTAATGAAAAACTGTTTTTT. The chain joins TRBV5-6 to TRBJ1-4, with D unclear. Germline V gives CDR1 SGHDT, CDR2 YYEEEE. The CDR3 consists of 14 residues. V lost 2 bases and J 0 bases, leaving 5 bases between the germline ends.

The J gene is TRBJ1-1, the V gene TRBV14, with 7 bases that match TRBD1. CDR3 size: 14 residues. Germline trimming cut 4 bases from V and 9 bases from J; bases unmatched to any gene: 11. Germline V CDR1 and CDR2: SGHDN, FVKESK. CDR3 nucleotide sequence: TGTGCCAGCAGCCCAGGGGGGACACCGACGAAAGCTTTCTTT. This codes for CASSPGGTPTKAFF.

This clone was recorded once. DNA for the CDR3: TGTGCCAGCTCACCGACCCGGAACTACAGGGGGGGCGGTGAGCAGTTCTTC. As protein: CASSPTRNYRGGGEQFF. The chain has TRBV18 and TRBJ2-1; D possibly corresponds to TRBD1 (8 bases). The CDR3 has 17 amino acids. The V end lost 3 bases, the J end lost 9 bases, and 24 bases lay between the germline ends. Looked up from germline, CDR1 is KGHSH and CDR2 is LQKENI.

The gene calls are TRBV27 and TRBJ1-1; D uncertain. The V end was cut by 3 bases, the J end by 6 bases, with 11 bases between. CDR3 length: 13 residues. Germline CDR1 and CDR2: MNHEY and SMNVEV (reference sequence). The CDR3, as DNA: TGTGCCAGCAGTTTCAATTCGGTCGCTGAAGCTTTCTTT. It specifies CASSFNSVAEAFF.

The chain is built from TRBV7-2 and TRBJ1-2; D is uncertain. This CDR3 contains 13 residues. Germline assignment: CDR1 SGHTA and CDR2 FQGNSA. V was cut by 6 bases and J by 5 bases, with 13 bases left in between. The CDR3 reads CASSDETGYGYTF. The DNA for the CDR3 is TGTGCCAGCAGTGATGAGACTGGGTATGGCTACACCTTC.